This T cell receptor beta chain appears in the sequencing data of a study of blood T cell repertoires in COVID-19. Study-wide background: Samples came from the United States, Italy and Spain, spanning acute and convalescent COVID-19. PBMCs, B-cell-depleted T cells, or T cells provided the cDNA or gDNA that made up the material.

Per the authors' pipeline: Amplified reference gene primers provided the basis for estimating nucleated cell counts. Assay used: immunoSEQ multiplex PCR; TCRdb lists only in-frame clones, some missing. For V, J and clone size, that table is used; D and trimming come from the DNA. The sample carries around 280,000 clones, about 88% recorded once. With 5 bases removed from V and 2 bases from J, the gap between germline ends came to 14 bases. The CDR3 loop spans 14 amino acids. CDR1 SGHRS and CDR2 YFSETQ come from the germline V gene. Seattle patients were enrolled during active infection and followed longitudinally.

This clonotype was sampled from a woman aged 25 to 39 with COVID-19, enrolled during active disease. This chain links TRBV5-1 with TRBJ2-7; D possibly corresponds to TRBD2 (6 bases). Material for sequencing was peripheral blood. The CDR3 sequence: CASSFGSGPYEQYF. The CDR3 bases are TGCGCCAGCAGTTTCGGTAGCGGTCCCTACGAGCAGTACTTC. Together with reference TRBV5-1 and TRBJ2-7, the CDR3 gives the full variable domain: KAGVTQTPRYLIKTRGQQVTLSCSPISGHRSVSWYQQTPGQGLQFLFEYFSETQRNKGNFPGRFSGRQFSNSRSEMNVSTLELGDSALYLCASSFGSGPYEQYFGPGTRLTVT.